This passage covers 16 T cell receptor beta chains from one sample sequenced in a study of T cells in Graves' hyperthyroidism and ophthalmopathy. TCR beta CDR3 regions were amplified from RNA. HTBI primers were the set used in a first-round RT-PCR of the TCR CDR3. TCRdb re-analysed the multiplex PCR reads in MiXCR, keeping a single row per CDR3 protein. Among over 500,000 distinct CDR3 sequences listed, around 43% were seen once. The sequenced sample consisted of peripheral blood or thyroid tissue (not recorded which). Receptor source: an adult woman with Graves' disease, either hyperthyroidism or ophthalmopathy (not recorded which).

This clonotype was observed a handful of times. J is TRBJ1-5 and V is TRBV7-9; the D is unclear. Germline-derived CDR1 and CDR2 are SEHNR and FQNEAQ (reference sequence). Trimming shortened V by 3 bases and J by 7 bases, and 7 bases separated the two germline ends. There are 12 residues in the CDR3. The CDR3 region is CASSFGKQPQHF. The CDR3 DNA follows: TGTGCCAGCAGCTTTGGGAAACAGCCCCAGCATTTT.

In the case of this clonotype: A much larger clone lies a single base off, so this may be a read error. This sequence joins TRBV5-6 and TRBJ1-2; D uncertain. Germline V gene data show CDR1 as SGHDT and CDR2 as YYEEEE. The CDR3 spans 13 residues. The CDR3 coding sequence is TGTGCCAGCAGCTTGGCCCAGTTCTATGACTACACCTTC. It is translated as CASSLAQFYDYTF. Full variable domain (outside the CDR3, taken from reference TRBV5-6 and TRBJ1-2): DAGVTQSPTHLIKTRGQQVTLRCSPKSGHDTVSWYQQALGQGPQFIFQYYEEEERQRGNFPDRFSGHQFPNYSSELNVNALLLGDSALYLCASSLAQFYDYTFGSGTRLTVV.

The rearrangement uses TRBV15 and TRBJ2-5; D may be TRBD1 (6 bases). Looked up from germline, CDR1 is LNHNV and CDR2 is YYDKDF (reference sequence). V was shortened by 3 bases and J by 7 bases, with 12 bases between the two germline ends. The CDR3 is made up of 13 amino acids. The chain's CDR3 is CATSSGDTRTQYF. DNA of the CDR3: TGTGCCACCAGCAGTGGGGACACCCGGACCCAGTACTTC. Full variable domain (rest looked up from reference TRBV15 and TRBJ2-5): DAMVIQNPRYQVTQFGKPVTLSCSQTLNHNVMYWYQQKSSQAPKLLFHYYDKDFNNEADTPDNFQSRRPNTSFCFLDIRSPGLGDTAMYLCATSSGDTRTQYFGPGTRLLVL.

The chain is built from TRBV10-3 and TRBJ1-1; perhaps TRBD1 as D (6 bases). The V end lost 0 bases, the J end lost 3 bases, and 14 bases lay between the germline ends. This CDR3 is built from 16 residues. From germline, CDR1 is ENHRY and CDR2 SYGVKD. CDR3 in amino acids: CAISESLSGAYTEAFF. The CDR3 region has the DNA TGTGCCATCAGTGAGTCGTTGTCAGGGGCGTACACTGAAGCTTTCTTT.

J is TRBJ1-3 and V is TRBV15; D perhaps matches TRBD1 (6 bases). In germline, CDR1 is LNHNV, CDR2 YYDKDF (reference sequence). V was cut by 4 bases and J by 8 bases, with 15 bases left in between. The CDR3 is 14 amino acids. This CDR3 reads CATSTDPGAHTIYF. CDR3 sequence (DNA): TGTGCCACCAGCACCGATCCGGGGGCTCACACCATATATTTT.

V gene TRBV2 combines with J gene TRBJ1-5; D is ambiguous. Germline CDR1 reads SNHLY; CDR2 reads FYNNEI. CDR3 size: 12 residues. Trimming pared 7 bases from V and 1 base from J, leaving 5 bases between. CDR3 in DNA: TGTGCCAGCACGGACAGCAATCAGCCCCAGCATTTT. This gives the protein CASTDSNQPQHF. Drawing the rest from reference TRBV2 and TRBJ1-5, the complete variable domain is EPEVTQTPSHQVTQMGQEVILRCVPISNHLYFYWYRQILGQKVEFLVSFYNNEISEKSEIFDDQFSVERPDGSNFTLKIRSTKLEDSAMYFCASTDSNQPQHFGDGTRLSIL.

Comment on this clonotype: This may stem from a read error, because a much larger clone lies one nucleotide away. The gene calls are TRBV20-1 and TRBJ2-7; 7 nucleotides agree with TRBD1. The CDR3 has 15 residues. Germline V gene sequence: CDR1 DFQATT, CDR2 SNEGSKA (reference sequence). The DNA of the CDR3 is TGCAGTGCTAGAGATCGCGACAGGGTCTACTACGAGCAGCACTTC. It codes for CSARDRDRVYYEQHF.

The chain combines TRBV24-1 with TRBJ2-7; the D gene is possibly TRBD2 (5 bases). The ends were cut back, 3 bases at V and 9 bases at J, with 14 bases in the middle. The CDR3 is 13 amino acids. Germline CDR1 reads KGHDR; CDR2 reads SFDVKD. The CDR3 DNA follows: TGTGCCACCAGTGATCCCAACGGGGTGGCGCAGTACTTC. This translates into CATSDPNGVAQYF.

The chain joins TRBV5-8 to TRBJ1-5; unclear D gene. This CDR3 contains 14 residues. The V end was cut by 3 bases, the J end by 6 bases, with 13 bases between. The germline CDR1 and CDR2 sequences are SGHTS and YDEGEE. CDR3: CASSYRDPGQPQHF. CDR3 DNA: TGTGCCAGCAGCTATAGGGATCCCGGTCAGCCCCAGCATTTT.

This chain's CDR3 is CSASPDSYGYTF. The CDR3 DNA is TGCAGTGCTAGTCCCGACAGCTATGGCTACACCTTC. This sequence joins TRBV20-1 and TRBJ1-2; maybe TRBD1 (5 bases). Germline loops: CDR1 DFQATT, CDR2 SNEGSKA (reference sequence). Trimming took 3 bases from V and 4 from J, leaving 9 bases between them. The CDR3 contains 12 residues.

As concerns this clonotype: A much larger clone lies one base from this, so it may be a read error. CDR3 region: CAISWGDSKGEQYF. In DNA form, the CDR3 reads TGTGCCATCAGTTGGGGGGACAGCAAGGGTGAGCAGTACTTC. The chain carries TRBV6-1 and TRBJ2-7; a possible D gene is TRBD1 (7 bases). From germline, CDR1 is MNHNS and CDR2 SASEGT. This CDR3 contains 14 residues.

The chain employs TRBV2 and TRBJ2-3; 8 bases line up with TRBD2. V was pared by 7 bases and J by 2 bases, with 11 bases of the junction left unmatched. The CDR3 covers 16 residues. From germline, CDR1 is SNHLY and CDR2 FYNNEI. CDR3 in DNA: TGTGCCAGCATGACAGGAACTAGCGGTAACACAGATACGCAGTATTTT. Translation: CASMTGTSGNTDTQYF.

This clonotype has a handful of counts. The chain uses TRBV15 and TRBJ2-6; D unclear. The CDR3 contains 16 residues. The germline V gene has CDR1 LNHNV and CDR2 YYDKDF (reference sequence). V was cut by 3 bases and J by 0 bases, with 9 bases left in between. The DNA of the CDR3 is TGTGCCACCAGCAGGCAATCGAACTCTGGGGCCAACGTCCTGACTTTC. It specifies CATSRQSNSGANVLTF.

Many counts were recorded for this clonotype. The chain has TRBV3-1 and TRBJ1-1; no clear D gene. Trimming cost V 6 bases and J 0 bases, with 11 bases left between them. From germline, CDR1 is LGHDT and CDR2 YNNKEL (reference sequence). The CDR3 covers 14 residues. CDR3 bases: TGTGCCAGCAGTGCCGACACCTTGAACACTGAAGCTTTCTTT. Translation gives CASSADTLNTEAFF. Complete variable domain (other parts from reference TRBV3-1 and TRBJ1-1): DTAVSQTPKYLVTQMGNDKSIKCEQNLGHDTMYWYKQDSKKFLKIMFSYNNKELIINETVPNRFSPKSPDKAHLNLHINSLELGDSAVYFCASSADTLNTEAFFGQGTRLTVV.

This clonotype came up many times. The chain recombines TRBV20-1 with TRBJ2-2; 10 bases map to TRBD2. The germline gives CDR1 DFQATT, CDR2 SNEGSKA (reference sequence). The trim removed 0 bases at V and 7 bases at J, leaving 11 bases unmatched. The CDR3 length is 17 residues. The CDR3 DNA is TGCAGTGCTAGAGATGCCCAGCGGGAGGGCCACGTCGGGGAGCTGTTTTTT. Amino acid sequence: CSARDAQREGHVGELFF.

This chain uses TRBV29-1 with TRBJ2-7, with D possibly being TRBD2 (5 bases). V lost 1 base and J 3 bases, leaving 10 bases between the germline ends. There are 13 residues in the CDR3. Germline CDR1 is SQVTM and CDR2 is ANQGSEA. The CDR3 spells CSVEVGGYYEQYF. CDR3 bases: TGCAGCGTTGAAGTCGGAGGCTACTACGAGCAGTACTTC.